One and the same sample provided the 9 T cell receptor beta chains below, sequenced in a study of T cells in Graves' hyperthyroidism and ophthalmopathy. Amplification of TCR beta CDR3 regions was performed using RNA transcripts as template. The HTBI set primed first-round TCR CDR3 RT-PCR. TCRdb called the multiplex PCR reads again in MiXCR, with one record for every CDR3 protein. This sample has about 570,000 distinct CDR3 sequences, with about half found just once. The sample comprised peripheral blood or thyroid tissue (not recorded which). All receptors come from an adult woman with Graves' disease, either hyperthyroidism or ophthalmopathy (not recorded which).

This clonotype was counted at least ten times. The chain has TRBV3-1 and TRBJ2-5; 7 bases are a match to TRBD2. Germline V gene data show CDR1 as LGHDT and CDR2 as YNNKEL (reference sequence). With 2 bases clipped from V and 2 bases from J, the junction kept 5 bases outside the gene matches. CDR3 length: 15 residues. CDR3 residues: CASSQPRSGQETQYF. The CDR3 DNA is TGTGCCAGCAGCCAACCCCGTAGCGGGCAAGAGACCCAGTACTTC.

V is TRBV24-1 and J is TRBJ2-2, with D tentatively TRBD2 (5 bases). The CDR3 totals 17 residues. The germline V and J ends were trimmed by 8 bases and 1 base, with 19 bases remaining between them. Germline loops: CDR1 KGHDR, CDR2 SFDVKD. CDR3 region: CATTESPRAKNTGELFF. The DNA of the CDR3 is TGTGCCACCACAGAAAGCCCGCGGGCCAAGAACACCGGGGAGCTGTTTTTT.

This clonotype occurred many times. The CDR3 DNA reads as TGTGCCAGCAGCCAATGGGGACAGCACAATCAGCCCCAGCATTTT. Translated: CASSQWGQHNQPQHF. The gene calls are TRBV3-1 and TRBJ1-5; TRBD1 matches at 7 bases. The CDR3 sequence is 15 residues long. Germline trimming cut 2 bases from V and 3 bases from J; bases unmatched to any gene: 4. Germline CDR1 and CDR2: LGHDT and YNNKEL (reference sequence).

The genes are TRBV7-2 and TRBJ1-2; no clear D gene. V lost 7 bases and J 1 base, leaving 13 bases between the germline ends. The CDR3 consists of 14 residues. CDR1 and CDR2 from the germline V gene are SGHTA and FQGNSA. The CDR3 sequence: CASNQLGNNYGYTF. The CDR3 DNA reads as TGTGCCAGCAACCAGCTGGGGAATAACTATGGCTACACCTTC.

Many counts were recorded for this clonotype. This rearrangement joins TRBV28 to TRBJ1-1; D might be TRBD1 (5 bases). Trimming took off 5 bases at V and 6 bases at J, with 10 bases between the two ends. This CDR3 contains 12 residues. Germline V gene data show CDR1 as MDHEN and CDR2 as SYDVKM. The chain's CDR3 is CASSKGTSEAFF. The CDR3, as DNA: TGTGCCAGCAGTAAGGGGACGTCTGAAGCTTTCTTT.

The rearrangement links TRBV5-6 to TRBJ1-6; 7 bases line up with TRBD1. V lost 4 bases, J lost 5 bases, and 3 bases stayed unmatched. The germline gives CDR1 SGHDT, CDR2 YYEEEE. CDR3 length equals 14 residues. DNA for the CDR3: TGTGCCAGCAGCGGACAGGCGAATAATTCACCCCTCCACTTT. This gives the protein CASSGQANNSPLHF.

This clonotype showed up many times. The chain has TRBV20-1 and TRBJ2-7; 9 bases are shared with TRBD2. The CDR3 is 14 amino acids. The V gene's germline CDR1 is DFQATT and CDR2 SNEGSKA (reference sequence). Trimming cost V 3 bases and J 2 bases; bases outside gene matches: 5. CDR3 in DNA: TGCAGTGCTAGCTCAGCGGGAGGTCCCTACGAGCAGTACTTC. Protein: CSASSAGGPYEQYF.

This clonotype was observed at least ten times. The CDR3 coding sequence is TGTGCCAGCAGCCAAGACAGGGACCGGGAGCAGTACTTC. This translates into CASSQDRDREQYF. The chain carries TRBV4-2 and TRBJ2-7, with D perhaps assigned TRBD1 or TRBD2 (5 bases each). Germline values: CDR1 LGHNA, CDR2 YNFKEQ. V lost 0 bases to trimming and J lost 7 bases, with 10 bases between them. CDR3 size: 13 residues.

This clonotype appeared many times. This chain's CDR3 is CASSRPGEEETQYF. Written as DNA, the CDR3 is TGCGCCAGCAGTAGACCCGGGGAAGAAGAGACCCAGTACTTC. V is TRBV10-2 and J is TRBJ2-5, with a weak D call TRBD2 (5 bases). CDR1 WSHSY and CDR2 SAAADI come from the germline V gene. CDR3 length equals 14 residues. With 5 bases removed from V and 3 bases from J, the gap between germline ends came to 13 bases.